This TCR beta chain stems from a study of T cells in localized non-small cell lung cancer. General study results and limits: Adjacent lung was found to contain a median roughly 60 of the top 100 tumor clones. Compared with tumor, uninvolved adjacent lung displayed greater T cell clonality, ranking highest overall.

The length of the CDR3 is 14 residues. Deletions cut 2 bases from V and 8 bases from J, with 17 bases between. Germline CDR1 and CDR2: SQVTM and ANQGSEA. Details on this clone: What it binds is unknown.

The repertoire was sequenced with immunoSEQ multiplex PCR; TCRdb's copy has only in-frame clones and lacks some. The sample yields roughly 30,000 clones, approximately 91% seen once. Sequences were derived from peripheral blood, sampled before any cancer treatment. The V and J genes are TRBV29-1 and TRBJ2-3, with TRBD2 as a possible D gene (6 bases). This clonotype originated in a woman aged 40-75 years with stage I lung adenocarcinoma. DNA of the CDR3: TGCAGCGTTGAAACTTCAGGGAGGAGAAGTACGCAGTATTTT. Translation: CSVETSGRRSTQYF.